This T cell receptor (beta chain) was retrieved from a study of cytomegalovirus exposure and HLA in healthy donors. Germline V CDR1 and CDR2: SGHAT, FQNNGV. The V end lost 5 bases, the J end lost 10 bases, and 12 bases lay between the germline ends. The CDR3 consists of 13 residues. The PCR made use of 60 Vbeta and 13 Jbeta primers. TCRdb's table, derived via immunoSEQ multiplex PCR, lists solely in-frame clones and lacks some. The sample consists of under 90,000 clones, approximately 80% of them appearing once. Overall study results and limits: Researchers reportedly found TCR beta sequences accurately predicted most subjects' HLA-A and HLA-B alleles. Relative to equally common others, HLA-associated TCR beta chains showed greater clonal expansion in a later analysis.

Points on this clone: What it binds is unknown.

The sequenced sample consisted of PBMCs. This sequence joins TRBV11-2 and TRBJ1-6; D possibly corresponds to TRBD1 (5 bases). This clonotype was sampled from a man in his forties in good health and CMV-seronegative. CDR3 DNA sequence: TGTGCCAGCAGCCCTCAGGGTATGTCACCCCTCCACTTT. This sequence encodes CASSPQGMSPLHF. The full variable domain, completed using reference TRBV11-2 and TRBJ1-6, is EAGVAQSPRYKIIEKRQSVAFWCNPISGHATLYWYQQILGQGPKLLIQFQNNGVVDDSQLPKDRFSAERLKGVDSTLKIQPAKLEDSAVYLCASSPQGMSPLHFGNGTRLTVT.